A selection of T cell receptor beta chains follows, all from one sample in a study of blood T cell repertoires in COVID-19. TCRdb's table, derived via immunoSEQ multiplex PCR, lists solely in-frame clones and lacks some. The table shows fewer than 250,000 clones, with about 83% occurring only once. The sequencing sample was made of peripheral blood. All receptors come from a human donor in a cohort sampled during active COVID-19. The CDR3 runs from the conserved cysteine through the conserved F or W. Fields, in order: CDR3 protein, CDR3 DNA, clone size, D gene, V gene, J gene. A D gene is named only where the DNA matches it firmly. Clone sizes are given selectively: once, few, many, or a class where the clone is expanded.

cdr3_aa: CATSVSGTGVDTQYF
cdr3_nt: TGTGCCACCAGTGTCAGTGGGACAGGGGTGGATACGCAGTATTTT
clone_size: .
d_call: TRBD1
v_call: TRBV24-1
j_call: TRBJ2-3

cdr3_aa: CAWNRGIRNNEQFF
cdr3_nt: TGTGCCTGGAACAGGGGAATTCGGAACAATGAGCAGTTCTTC
clone_size: .
d_call: TRBD1
v_call: TRBV30
j_call: TRBJ2-1

cdr3_aa: CASSPSPGLAGGRDTQYF
cdr3_nt: TGTGCCAGTAGTCCCTCACCGGGACTAGCGGGGGGGCGAGATACGCAGTATTTT
clone_size: .
d_call: TRBD2
v_call: TRBV19
j_call: TRBJ2-3

cdr3_aa: CASSLIGGNTEAFF
cdr3_nt: TGTGCCAGCAGCTTGATAGGGGGGAACACTGAAGCTTTCTTT
clone_size: .
d_call: .
v_call: TRBV11-2
j_call: TRBJ1-1

cdr3_aa: CAWSSGGRGLDEQYF
cdr3_nt: TGTGCCTGGAGTTCTGGGGGCAGGGGGCTCGACGAGCAGTACTTC
clone_size: .
d_call: TRBD1
v_call: TRBV30
j_call: TRBJ2-7

cdr3_aa: CSALGGLGEKLFF
cdr3_nt: TGCAGCGCCCTGGGCGGACTCGGGGAAAAACTGTTTTTT
clone_size: .
d_call: .
v_call: TRBV29-1
j_call: TRBJ1-4

cdr3_aa: CANSWASGGFEQYF
cdr3_nt: TGTGCCAACAGTTGGGCTAGCGGGGGATTCGAGCAGTACTTC
clone_size: .
d_call: TRBD2
v_call: TRBV27
j_call: TRBJ2-7

cdr3_aa: CASSPGRWAQETQYF
cdr3_nt: TGTGCCAGCAGCCCGGGGAGGTGGGCTCAAGAGACCCAGTACTTC
clone_size: .
d_call: .
v_call: TRBV7-2
j_call: TRBJ2-5

cdr3_aa: CASSLWGTNKASEQYF
cdr3_nt: TGTGCCAGCAGTTTATGGGGGACAAATAAGGCGAGCGAGCAGTACTTC
clone_size: .
d_call: .
v_call: TRBV28
j_call: TRBJ2-7

cdr3_aa: CASSQNGGSYSNQPQHF
cdr3_nt: TGTGCCAGCAGCCAAAATGGAGGAAGTTATAGCAATCAGCCCCAGCATTTT
clone_size: .
d_call: .
v_call: TRBV4-2
j_call: TRBJ1-5

cdr3_aa: CASSLANRGQTQYF
cdr3_nt: TGCGCCAGCAGCCTCGCAAACAGGGGCCAGACCCAGTACTTC
clone_size: .
d_call: TRBD1
v_call: TRBV5-1
j_call: TRBJ2-5

cdr3_aa: CASSEDDYGGYTF
cdr3_nt: TGTGCCAGCAGTGAGGACGACTATGGAGGCTACACCTTC
clone_size: .
d_call: .
v_call: TRBV2
j_call: TRBJ1-2

cdr3_aa: CASSQGEYEQYF
cdr3_nt: TGTGCCAGCAGTCAGGGGGAATACGAGCAGTACTTC
clone_size: .
d_call: TRBD1
v_call: TRBV28
j_call: TRBJ2-7

cdr3_aa: CAWSLGQPYGYTF
cdr3_nt: TGTGCCTGGAGCCTGGGACAGCCCTATGGCTACACCTTC
clone_size: .
d_call: TRBD1
v_call: TRBV30
j_call: TRBJ1-2

cdr3_aa: CASRLDRTSSYEQYF
cdr3_nt: TGCGCCAGCAGGTTGGACCGGACTAGCTCCTACGAGCAGTACTTC
clone_size: few
d_call: TRBD2
v_call: TRBV5-1
j_call: TRBJ2-7

cdr3_aa: CASSLGLVLTYEQYF
cdr3_nt: TGTGCCAGCAGTCTCGGACTAGTCCTTACCTACGAGCAGTACTTC
clone_size: .
d_call: TRBD2
v_call: TRBV28
j_call: TRBJ2-7

cdr3_aa: CASSIVVAGNNSPLHF
cdr3_nt: TGTGCCAGTAGTATTGTTGTTGCAGGGAACAATTCACCCCTCCACTTT
clone_size: .
d_call: .
v_call: TRBV19
j_call: TRBJ1-6

cdr3_aa: CASTLGWNTEAFF
cdr3_nt: TGTGCCAGCACCCTCGGGTGGAACACTGAAGCTTTCTTT
clone_size: .
d_call: .
v_call: TRBV2
j_call: TRBJ1-1

cdr3_aa: CASNPTRSNEKLFF
cdr3_nt: TGTGCCAGCAACCCGACAAGATCTAATGAAAAACTGTTTTTT
clone_size: .
d_call: .
v_call: TRBV28
j_call: TRBJ1-4

cdr3_aa: CASSYSAAQPQHF
cdr3_nt: TGTGCCAGCAGTTACTCGGCCGCCCAGCCCCAGCATTTT
clone_size: few
d_call: .
v_call: TRBV6-5
j_call: TRBJ1-5

cdr3_aa: CASSSPGGGNTEAFF
cdr3_nt: TGTGCCAGCAGCTCCCCCGGAGGTGGGAACACTGAAGCTTTCTTT
clone_size: once
d_call: .
v_call: TRBV7-2
j_call: TRBJ1-1

cdr3_aa: CASSLEQGVSTNEKLFF
cdr3_nt: TGTGCCAGCAGCTTGGAACAGGGGGTATCAACTAATGAAAAACTGTTTTTT
clone_size: .
d_call: TRBD1
v_call: TRBV5-6
j_call: TRBJ1-4

cdr3_aa: CAISKGTGSSYEQYF
cdr3_nt: TGTGCCATTAGCAAAGGGACAGGGAGCTCCTACGAGCAGTACTTC
clone_size: .
d_call: TRBD1
v_call: TRBV24-1
j_call: TRBJ2-7

cdr3_aa: CASSTVLGDTQYF
cdr3_nt: TGTGCCAGCAGCACAGTTTTGGGAGATACGCAGTATTTT
clone_size: once
d_call: .
v_call: TRBV7-3
j_call: TRBJ2-3

cdr3_aa: CASSVEERTVQETQYF
cdr3_nt: TGTGCCAGCAGCGTAGAAGAGAGGACAGTACAAGAGACCCAGTACTTC
clone_size: .
d_call: .
v_call: TRBV9
j_call: TRBJ2-5

cdr3_aa: CASSLGGQPEGTQHF
cdr3_nt: TGTGCCAGCAGCCTGGGTGGACAGCCCGAAGGGACCCAGCATTTT
clone_size: .
d_call: .
v_call: TRBV5-5
j_call: TRBJ1-5

cdr3_aa: CASSRAGEQYF
cdr3_nt: TGTGCCAGCAGCCGTGCAGGCGAGCAGTACTTC
clone_size: .
d_call: .
v_call: TRBV3-1/TRBV3-2
j_call: TRBJ2-7

cdr3_aa: CASSDRGAFTDTQYF
cdr3_nt: TGTGCCAGCAGTGACAGGGGGGCTTTCACAGATACGCAGTATTTT
clone_size: .
d_call: TRBD1
v_call: TRBV9
j_call: TRBJ2-3

cdr3_aa: CASSRDSPLVGYTF
cdr3_nt: TGTGCCAGCAGCCGGGACAGCCCACTGGTTGGCTACACCTTC
clone_size: .
d_call: TRBD1
v_call: TRBV9
j_call: TRBJ1-2

cdr3_aa: CASSAGRGGEQFF
cdr3_nt: TGTGCCAGCAGCGCGGGTCGGGGAGGGGAGCAGTTCTTC
clone_size: once
d_call: TRBD2
v_call: TRBV3-1/TRBV3-2
j_call: TRBJ2-1

cdr3_aa: CASSLGGHNTEAFF
cdr3_nt: TGTGCCAGCAGCTTAGGGGGCCACAACACTGAAGCTTTCTTT
clone_size: .
d_call: TRBD1
v_call: TRBV9
j_call: TRBJ1-1

cdr3_aa: CASSDTQADGPQHF
cdr3_nt: TGTGCCAGCAGTGATACACAGGCTGATGGGCCCCAGCATTTT
clone_size: .
d_call: .
v_call: TRBV25-1
j_call: TRBJ1-5

cdr3_aa: CASSVGYEQYF
cdr3_nt: TGTGCCAGCTCGGTCGGCTACGAGCAGTACTTC
clone_size: .
d_call: .
v_call: TRBV7-9
j_call: TRBJ2-7

cdr3_aa: CASSPFTGAIAEAFF
cdr3_nt: TGTGCCAGCAGTCCATTTACAGGGGCAATTGCTGAAGCTTTCTTT
clone_size: .
d_call: TRBD1
v_call: TRBV2
j_call: TRBJ1-1

cdr3_aa: CAISSGANTGELFF
cdr3_nt: TGTGCCATCAGTTCCGGAGCGAACACCGGGGAGCTGTTTTTT
clone_size: .
d_call: .
v_call: TRBV10-3
j_call: TRBJ2-2

cdr3_aa: CARTAQPNEKLFF
cdr3_nt: TGTGCCCGGACGGCACAGCCTAATGAAAAACTGTTTTTT
clone_size: once
d_call: .
v_call: TRBV30
j_call: TRBJ1-4

cdr3_aa: CATSGTGGSEQYF
cdr3_nt: TGTGCCACTTCCGGGACAGGGGGCAGCGAGCAGTACTTC
clone_size: .
d_call: TRBD1
v_call: TRBV19
j_call: TRBJ2-7

cdr3_aa: CASSSDNSYEQYF
cdr3_nt: TGCGCCAGCAGCTCGGACAACTCCTACGAGCAGTACTTC
clone_size: .
d_call: .
v_call: TRBV5-1
j_call: TRBJ2-7

cdr3_aa: CASSFGQGANYGYTF
cdr3_nt: TGTGCCAGCAGCTTTGGACAGGGGGCTAACTATGGCTACACCTTC
clone_size: .
d_call: TRBD1
v_call: TRBV5-6
j_call: TRBJ1-2

cdr3_aa: CASSEAGGHVSYGYTF
cdr3_nt: TGTGCCAGCAGTGAAGCGGGAGGACATGTATCCTATGGCTACACCTTC
clone_size: .
d_call: .
v_call: TRBV6-1
j_call: TRBJ1-2

cdr3_aa: CASSGGTEAFF
cdr3_nt: TGTGCCAGCAGCGGGGGGACTGAAGCTTTCTTT
clone_size: .
d_call: .
v_call: TRBV7-9
j_call: TRBJ1-1